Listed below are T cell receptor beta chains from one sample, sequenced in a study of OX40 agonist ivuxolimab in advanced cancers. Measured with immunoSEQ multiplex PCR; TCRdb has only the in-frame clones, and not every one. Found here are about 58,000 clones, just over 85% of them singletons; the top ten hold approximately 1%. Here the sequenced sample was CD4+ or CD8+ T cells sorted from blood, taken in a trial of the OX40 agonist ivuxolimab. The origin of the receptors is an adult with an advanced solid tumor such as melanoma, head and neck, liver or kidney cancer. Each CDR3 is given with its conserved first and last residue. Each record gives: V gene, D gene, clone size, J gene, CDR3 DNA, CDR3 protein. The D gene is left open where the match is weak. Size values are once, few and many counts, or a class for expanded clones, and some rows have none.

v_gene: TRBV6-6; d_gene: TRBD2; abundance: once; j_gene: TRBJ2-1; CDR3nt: TGTGCCAGCAGACCAGGACTAGCGGGGGAGAAGCAGTTCTTC; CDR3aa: CASRPGLAGEKQFF
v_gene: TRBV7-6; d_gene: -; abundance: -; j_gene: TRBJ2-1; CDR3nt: TGTGCCAGCAGCTTAGAGGGGCTATCCTACAATGAGCAGTTCTTC; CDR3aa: CASSLEGLSYNEQFF
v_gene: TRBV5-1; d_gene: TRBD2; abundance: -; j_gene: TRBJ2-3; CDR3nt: TGCGCCAGCAGCTGGGGGACTAGCGGGGGCACAGATACGCAGTATTTT; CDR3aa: CASSWGTSGGTDTQYF
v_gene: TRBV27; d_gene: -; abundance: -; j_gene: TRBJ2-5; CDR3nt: TGTGCCAGCAGTTTAGTGGGGGGCGTTGGGACCCAGTACTTC; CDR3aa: CASSLVGGVGTQYF
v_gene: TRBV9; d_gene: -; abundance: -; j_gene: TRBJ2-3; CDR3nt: TGTGCCAGCAGCGTAGGGGACACCTCAGATACGCAGTATTTT; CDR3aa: CASSVGDTSDTQYF
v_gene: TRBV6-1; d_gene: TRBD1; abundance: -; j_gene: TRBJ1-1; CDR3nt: TGTGCCAGCACGTGGGACAGGGCCAACACTGAAGCTTTCTTT; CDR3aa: CASTWDRANTEAFF
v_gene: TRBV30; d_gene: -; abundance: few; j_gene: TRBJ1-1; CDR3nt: TGTGCCTGGAGTAGGGTGACTGAAGCTTTCTTT; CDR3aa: CAWSRVTEAFF
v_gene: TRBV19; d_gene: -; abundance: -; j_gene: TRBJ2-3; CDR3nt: TGTGCCAGTAGGAGAGGGGGGCCCACAGATACGCAGTATTTT; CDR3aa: CASRRGGPTDTQYF
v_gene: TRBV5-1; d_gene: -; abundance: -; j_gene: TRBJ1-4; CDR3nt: TGCGCCAGCAGCTTTGGTCCCAGCACTGAAAAACTGTTTTTT; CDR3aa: CASSFGPSTEKLFF
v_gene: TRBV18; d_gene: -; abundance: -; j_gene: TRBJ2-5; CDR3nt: TGTGCCAGCTCACAGGGACAAGAGACCCAGTACTTC; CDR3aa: CASSQGQETQYF
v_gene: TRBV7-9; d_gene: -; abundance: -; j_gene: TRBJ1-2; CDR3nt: TGTGCCAGCAGTTGGCAGGGGTATGGCTACACCTTC; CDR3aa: CASSWQGYGYTF
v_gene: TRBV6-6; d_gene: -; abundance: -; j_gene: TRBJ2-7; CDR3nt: TGTGCCAGCAGTTACGGCGGGGGCTCAGGCGAGCAGTACTTC; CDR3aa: CASSYGGGSGEQYF
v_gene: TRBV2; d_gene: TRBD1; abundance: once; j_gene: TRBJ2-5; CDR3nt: TGTGCCAGCAAGGGGGCGGGAGAGACCCAGTACTTC; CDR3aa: CASKGAGETQYF
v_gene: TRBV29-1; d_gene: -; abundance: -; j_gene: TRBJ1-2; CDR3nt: TGCAGCGTTGGGGCGAGACAAGGATATGGCTACACCTTC; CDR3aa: CSVGARQGYGYTF
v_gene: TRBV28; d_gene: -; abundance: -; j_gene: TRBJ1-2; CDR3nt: TGTGCCAGCAGTTTACCCAGGGTCCTTTCGTCTGGCTACACCTTC; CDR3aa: CASSLPRVLSSGYTF
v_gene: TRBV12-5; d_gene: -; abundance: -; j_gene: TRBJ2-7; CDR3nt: TGTGCTAGTGGTTACAGCACTTACGAGCAGTACTTC; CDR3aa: CASGYSTYEQYF
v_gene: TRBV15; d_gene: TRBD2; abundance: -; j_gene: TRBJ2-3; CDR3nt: TGTGCCACCAGCAGAGATTTCCCTAGCGGGGGTGATACGCAGTATTTT; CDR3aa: CATSRDFPSGGDTQYF
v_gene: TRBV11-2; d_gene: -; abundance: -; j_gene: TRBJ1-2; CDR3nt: TGTGCCAGCAGCCGCCGGGACTATGGCTACACCTTC; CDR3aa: CASSRRDYGYTF
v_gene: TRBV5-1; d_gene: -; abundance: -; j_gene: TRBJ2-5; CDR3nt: TGCGCCAGCAAAGGGGGGGACAACCAAGAGACCCAGTACTTC; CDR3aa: CASKGGDNQETQYF
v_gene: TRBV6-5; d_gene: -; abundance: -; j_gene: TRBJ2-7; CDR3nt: TGTGCCAGCAGCCGCTCGCGGGTAGCCTACGAGCAGTACTTC; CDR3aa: CASSRSRVAYEQYF
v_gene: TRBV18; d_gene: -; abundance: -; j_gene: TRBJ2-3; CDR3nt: TGTGCCAGCTCACCACTGGGGGGCACTAGCACAGATACGCAGTATTTT; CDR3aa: CASSPLGGTSTDTQYF
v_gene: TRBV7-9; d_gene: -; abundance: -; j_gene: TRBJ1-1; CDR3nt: TGTGCCAGCAGCTTAGAAGTGAACAGGGTCGCTAACACTGAAGCTTTCTTT; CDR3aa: CASSLEVNRVANTEAFF
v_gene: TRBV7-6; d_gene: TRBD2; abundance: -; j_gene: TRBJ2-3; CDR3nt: TGTGCCAGCAGCACCCTAGCGGGGGCGGGCACAGATACGCAGTATTTT; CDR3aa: CASSTLAGAGTDTQYF
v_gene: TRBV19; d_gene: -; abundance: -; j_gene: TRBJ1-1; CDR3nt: TGTGCCAGTAGCACTGGGAGGCTAACTGAAGCTTTCTTT; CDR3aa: CASSTGRLTEAFF
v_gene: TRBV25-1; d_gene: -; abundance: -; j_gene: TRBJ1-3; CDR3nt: TGTGCCAGCAGTGAATCCTACCTCTCTGGAAACACCATATATTTT; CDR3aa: CASSESYLSGNTIYF
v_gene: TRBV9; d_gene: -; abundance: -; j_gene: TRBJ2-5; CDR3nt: TGTGCCAGCAGCGTAGCTTGGGAGGCGGGGACCCAGTACTTC; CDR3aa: CASSVAWEAGTQYF
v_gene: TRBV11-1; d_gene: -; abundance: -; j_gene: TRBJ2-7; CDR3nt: TGTGCCAGCAGCTTGGAGGGGGCTGGGCCCTACGAGCAGTACTTC; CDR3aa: CASSLEGAGPYEQYF
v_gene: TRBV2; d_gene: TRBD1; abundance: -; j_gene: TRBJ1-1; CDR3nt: TGTGCCAGCAGTTGGGGGGGGACAGGAGGCCTCCCGGGGTACACTGAAGCTTTCTTT; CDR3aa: CASSWGGTGGLPGYTEAFF
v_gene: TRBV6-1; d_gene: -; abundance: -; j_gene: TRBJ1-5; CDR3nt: TGTGCCAGCAGTCCGAACGGGGCAGGTAATCAGCCCCAGCATTTT; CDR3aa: CASSPNGAGNQPQHF
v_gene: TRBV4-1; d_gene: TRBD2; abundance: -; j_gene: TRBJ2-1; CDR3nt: TGCGCCAGCAGCCAAGATTGGACTAGCGGTGGGTACAATGAGCAGTTCTTC; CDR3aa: CASSQDWTSGGYNEQFF
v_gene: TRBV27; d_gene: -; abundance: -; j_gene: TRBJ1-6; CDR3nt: TGTGCCAGCAGTCCGGGATATAATTCACCCCTCCACTTT; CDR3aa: CASSPGYNSPLHF
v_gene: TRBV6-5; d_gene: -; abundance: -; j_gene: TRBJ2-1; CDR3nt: TGTGCCAGCAGTTACTCGCACAATGAGCAGTTCTTC; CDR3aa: CASSYSHNEQFF
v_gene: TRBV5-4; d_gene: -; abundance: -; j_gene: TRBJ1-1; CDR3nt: TGTGCCAGCAGCCTAATGAGGCAAGGAGCTTTCTTT; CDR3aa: CASSLMRQGAFF
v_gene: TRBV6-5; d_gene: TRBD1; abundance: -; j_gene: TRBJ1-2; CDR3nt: TGTGCCAGCCGCCCTGAAGGGGGCGCGAGCGGCTACACCTTC; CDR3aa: CASRPEGGASGYTF
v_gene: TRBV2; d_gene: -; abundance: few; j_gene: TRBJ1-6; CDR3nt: TGTGCCAGCAGTGGAGGGCGGAATTCACCCCTCCACTTT; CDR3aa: CASSGGRNSPLHF
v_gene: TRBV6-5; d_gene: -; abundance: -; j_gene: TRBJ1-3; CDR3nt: TGTGCCAGCGGACGCGTTTCGGGAAACACCATATATTTT; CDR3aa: CASGRVSGNTIYF
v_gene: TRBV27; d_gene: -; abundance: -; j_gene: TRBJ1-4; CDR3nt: TGTGCCAGCAGTTTATTAGGCCAGGGGCATGAAAAACTGTTTTTT; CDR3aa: CASSLLGQGHEKLFF
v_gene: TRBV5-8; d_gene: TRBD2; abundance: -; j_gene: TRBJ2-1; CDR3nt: TGTGCCAGCAGCTTGGGTCTAGCGGGGGGTACCTCTAACAATGAGCAGTTCTTC; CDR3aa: CASSLGLAGGTSNNEQFF
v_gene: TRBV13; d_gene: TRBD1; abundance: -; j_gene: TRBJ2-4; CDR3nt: TGTGCCAGCAGTCGGATGACAGGGGTGAAAAACATTCAGTACTTC; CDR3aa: CASSRMTGVKNIQYF
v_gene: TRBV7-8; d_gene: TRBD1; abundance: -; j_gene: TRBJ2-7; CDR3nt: TGTGCCAGCAGCAGCAGGGACAGGGGGCCCGAGCAGTACTTC; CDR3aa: CASSSRDRGPEQYF
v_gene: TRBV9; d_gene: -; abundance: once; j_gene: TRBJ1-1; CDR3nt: TGTGCCAGCAGCCTAGGACAGCAACCTTCGAACACTGAAGCTTTCTTT; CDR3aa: CASSLGQQPSNTEAFF
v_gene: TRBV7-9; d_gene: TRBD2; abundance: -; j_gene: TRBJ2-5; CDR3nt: TGTGCCAGCAGCTTAGGCAGGACTAGCGGGTTCCAAGAGACCCAGTACTTC; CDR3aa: CASSLGRTSGFQETQYF
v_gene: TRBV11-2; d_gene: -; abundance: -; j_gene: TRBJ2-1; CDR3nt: TGTGCCAGCAGCCCCCGATCCGTGGGCTCCTACAATGAGCAGTTCTTC; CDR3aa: CASSPRSVGSYNEQFF
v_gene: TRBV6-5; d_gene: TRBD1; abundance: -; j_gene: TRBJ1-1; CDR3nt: TGTGCCAGCAGATTCGACAGGGCCGCCACTGAAGCTTTCTTT; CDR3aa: CASRFDRAATEAFF
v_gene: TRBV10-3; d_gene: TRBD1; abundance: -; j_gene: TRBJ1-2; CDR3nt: TGTGCCATCAGTCCCCCGGGACAGGGGAACTATGGCTACACCTTC; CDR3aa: CAISPPGQGNYGYTF
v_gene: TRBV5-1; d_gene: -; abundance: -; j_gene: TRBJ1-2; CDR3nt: TGCGCCAGCAGAACGGAGGGCTATGGCTACACCTTC; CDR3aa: CASRTEGYGYTF
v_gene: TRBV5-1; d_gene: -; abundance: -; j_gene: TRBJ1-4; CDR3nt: TGCGCCAGCAGCGACAGTCGAGCCAATGAAAAACTGTTTTTT; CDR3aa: CASSDSRANEKLFF
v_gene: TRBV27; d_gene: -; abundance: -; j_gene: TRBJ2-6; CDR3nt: TGTGCCAGCAGTTTATTCCCCTCTGGGGCCAACGTCCTGACTTTC; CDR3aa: CASSLFPSGANVLTF